A single sample is the source of the 29 T cell receptor beta chains below, sequenced in a study of blood T cell repertoires in COVID-19. Some clones are missing from TCRdb's copy, which holds only in-frame ones; the method was immunoSEQ multiplex PCR. The profile shows 210,000 or so clones, around nine tenths of them singletons. Sequenced sample: peripheral blood. These receptors came from a woman aged 60 to 75 with acute or convalescent COVID-19.

As for this clone: At the DNA level, this CDR3 is encoded by other sequences in the same sample as well. The chain recombines TRBV3-1 (or the pseudogene TRBV3-2) with TRBJ2-3; the match to TRBD2 covers 10 bases. Trimming took 0 bases from V and 6 from J; bases not matched to a gene: 9. This CDR3 is 17 amino acids long. CDR1 is LGHDT, CDR2 YNNKEL, per germline (reference sequence). The chain's CDR3 is CASSQEMGLAGADTQYF. As DNA, the CDR3 is TGTGCCAGCAGCCAAGAAATGGGGCTAGCGGGGGCGGATACGCAGTATTTT.

In its sample, this clone was seen once. The V and J genes are TRBV18 and TRBJ2-2, with 8 bases matching TRBD1. In germline, CDR1 is KGHSH, CDR2 LQKENI. CDR3 length: 16 residues. The ends lost 6 bases at V and 3 bases at J; junction bases unmatched: 9. The CDR3, as DNA: TGTGCCAGCTCCCGGTCCAGGGGGCAGGACACCGGGGAGCTGTTTTTT. This gives the protein CASSRSRGQDTGELFF.

Concerning this clone itself: Other DNA sequences in this sample translate to the same CDR3. Here the CDR3 reads CASSSGTGYNEQFF. The CDR3 DNA reads as TGCGCCAGCAGCTCAGGGACTGGATACAATGAGCAGTTCTTC. This rearrangement joins TRBV5-1 to TRBJ2-1; TRBD2 might be the D (6 bases). In germline, CDR1 is SGHRS, CDR2 YFSETQ. This CDR3 region has 14 residues. V was pared by 3 bases and J by 4 bases, with 11 bases between.

V gene TRBV4-2 combines with J gene TRBJ2-2, with 11 bases matching TRBD2. The ends lost 3 bases at V and 2 bases at J; junction bases unmatched: 8. This CDR3 is 18 amino acids long. CDR1 and CDR2 (germline): LGHNA, YNFKEQ. CDR3 protein: CASSQDLTSGTNTGELFF. As DNA, the CDR3 is TGTGCCAGCAGCCAGGATCTGACTAGCGGGACAAACACCGGGGAGCTGTTTTTT.

V and J are TRBV12-5 and TRBJ2-7; 9 bases map to TRBD2. The CDR3 is 16 residues long. Germline-derived CDR1 and CDR2 are LGHNT and FRNRAP. V lost 2 bases, J lost 7 bases, and 12 bases stayed unmatched. This CDR3 is CASGLSLAGLSLEQYF. CDR3 DNA: TGTGCTAGTGGTTTGTCCCTAGCGGGACTCTCCCTGGAGCAGTACTTC.

This chain links TRBV24-1 with TRBJ2-2, with D perhaps TRBD1 (6 bases). The ends were cut back, 5 bases at V and 0 bases at J, with 6 bases in the middle. CDR3 length: 14 residues. Per the germline V gene, CDR1 is KGHDR and CDR2 is SFDVKD. The DNA for the CDR3 is TGTGCCACCAGTGGGACAGCGAACACCGGGGAGCTGTTTTTT. This gives the protein CATSGTANTGELFF.

The chain combines TRBV24-1 with TRBJ2-1, with 10 bases aligning to TRBD1. The CDR3 sequence is 15 residues long. Unmatched junction bases numbered 6, after V lost 4 bases and J lost 7 bases. Germline V lookup: CDR1 KGHDR, CDR2 SFDVKD. This CDR3 is CATSDPSDRGNEQFF. The CDR3 DNA reads as TGTGCCACCAGTGACCCGTCGGACAGGGGGAATGAGCAGTTCTTC.

The chain joins TRBV5-1 to TRBJ2-1; 9 nucleotides align to TRBD1. Germline-derived CDR1 and CDR2 are SGHRS and YFSETQ. V dropped 4 bases and J dropped 3; count of bases not matched to a gene: 14. The CDR3 extends over 18 amino acids. CDR3 loop: CASSRLITRDRVYNEQFF. CDR3 bases: TGCGCCAGCAGCCGCTTGATCACCCGGGACAGGGTCTACAATGAGCAGTTCTTC.

The rearrangement joins TRBV28 to TRBJ1-1, with D unclear. From germline, CDR1 is MDHEN and CDR2 SYDVKM. The CDR3 runs to 15 residues. V gave up 5 bases and J gave up 0 bases, with 13 bases separating them. The CDR3 bases are TGTGCCAGCAGTCCAACTGACACACTGAACACTGAAGCTTTCTTT. Residues: CASSPTDTLNTEAFF.

This clone was detected only a few times. V gene TRBV9 combines with J gene TRBJ2-7, with D unclear. Germline V gene sequence: CDR1 SGDLS, CDR2 YYNGEE. Trimming stripped 0 bases from V and 4 bases from J, with 17 bases between. This CDR3 is 16 amino acids long. CDR3 loop: CASSVEPRQRVYEQYF. The CDR3 DNA follows: TGTGCCAGCAGCGTAGAACCCCGGCAGCGTGTGTACGAGCAGTACTTC.

The V gene is TRBV4-2, the J gene TRBJ2-2; TRBD2 agrees at 10 bases. Germline lookup yields CDR1 LGHNA and CDR2 YNFKEQ. The CDR3 is 17 residues long. Unmatched junction bases numbered 5, after V lost 0 bases and J lost 4 bases. CDR3 sequence: CASSQDMEREGTGELFF. The DNA of the CDR3 is TGTGCCAGCAGCCAAGATATGGAGCGGGAGGGCACCGGGGAGCTGTTTTTT.

V and J are TRBV5-1 and TRBJ1-1; 8 bases agree with TRBD1. Germline-derived CDR1 and CDR2 are SGHRS and YFSETQ. CDR3 length: 13 residues. V shed 6 bases and J 4 bases; nucleotides not matched to a gene: 5. The CDR3 region has the DNA TGCGCCAGCAACCACAGGGGGGGCACTGAAGCTTTCTTT. Protein sequence: CASNHRGGTEAFF.

The chain joins TRBV21-1 to TRBJ2-1; TRBD1, the table's D call, was not compared with the DNA. TRBV21-1 is a pseudogene. This CDR3 has 15 residues. The CDR3: CASSERQGPGNEQFF. Written as DNA, the CDR3 is TGTGCCAGCAGCGAAAGACAGGGGCCAGGGAATGAGCAGTTCTTC.

The chain uses TRBV6-5 and TRBJ1-2; D is possibly TRBD1 (6 bases). The V end lost 6 bases, the J end lost 8 bases, and 16 bases lay between the germline ends. Germline values: CDR1 MNHEY, CDR2 SVGAGI. This CDR3 spans 13 amino acids. The CDR3 sequence is CASSRSTGNGYTF. DNA of the CDR3: TGTGCCAGCAGCCGGTCTACAGGGAACGGCTACACCTTC.

J is TRBJ1-5 and V is TRBV28; 8 nucleotides align to TRBD1. This CDR3 is built from 14 residues. Germline V CDR1 and CDR2: MDHEN, SYDVKM. Trimming took 8 bases from V and 5 from J; bases not matched to a gene: 8. The CDR3 DNA reads TGTGCCAGCTACCACAGGGGGAGTTATCAGCCCCAGCATTTT. As protein: CASYHRGSYQPQHF.

The gene calls are TRBV6-5 and TRBJ2-3, with TRBD2 matching over 11 bases. V lost 10 bases to trimming and J lost 2 bases; unmatched junction nucleotides: 5. The CDR3 loop spans 14 amino acids. Germline V CDR1 and CDR2: MNHEY, SVGAGI. The CDR3 loop is CATKGLADTDTQYF. The CDR3 DNA is TGTGCCACCAAGGGACTAGCGGACACAGATACGCAGTATTTT.

The genes are TRBV3-1 (or the pseudogene TRBV3-2) and TRBJ1-5; D is uncertain. The V gene's germline CDR1 is LGHDT and CDR2 YNNKEL (reference sequence). The CDR3 spans 15 residues. With 4 bases removed from V and 2 bases from J, the gap between germline ends came to 12 bases. This CDR3 is CASSPQPGGNQPQHF. In DNA, the CDR3 is TGTGCCAGCAGCCCCCAACCAGGCGGCAATCAGCCCCAGCATTTT.

V gene TRBV14 combines with J gene TRBJ1-4, with TRBD1 matching 9 bases. The CDR3 has 15 amino acids. The V gene end was trimmed by 4 bases and the J gene end by 5 bases; junction bases not matched to a gene: 5. Germline V lookup: CDR1 SGHDN, CDR2 FVKESK. The chain's CDR3 is CASSRRGTGNEKLFF. In DNA form, the CDR3 reads TGTGCCAGCAGCCGCCGCGGGACAGGGAATGAAAAACTGTTTTTT.

As to this clone: The germline gene is not matched at one end of the junction; a read error may be the cause. The rearrangement uses TRBV5-3 and TRBJ1-1; D perhaps matches TRBD1 (6 bases). TRBV5-3 is identified as an open reading frame with a role that is uncertain. The CDR3 contains 11 residues. This CDR3 is CARSLAQGRPF. CDR3 DNA: TGTGCCAGAAGCTTGGCACAGGGAAGACCATTT.

The J gene is TRBJ1-1, the V gene TRBV5-1, with a weak D call TRBD1 (5 bases). The germline CDR1 and CDR2 sequences are SGHRS and YFSETQ. Between the trimmed V and J ends, which lost 0 bases and 10 bases, there was a span of 19 bases. The CDR3 loop spans 15 amino acids. CDR3 sequence (DNA): TGCGCCAGCAGCTTGGCCGAGACAGAGAAGTCGCGAGCTTTCTTT. As protein: CASSLAETEKSRAFF.

The rearrangement links TRBV7-9 to TRBJ2-1; 8 bases align to TRBD2. In germline, CDR1 is SEHNR, CDR2 FQNEAQ (reference sequence). J was trimmed by 5 bases and V by 5 bases; bases with no gene match: 11. The CDR3 covers 16 residues. The CDR3 bases are TGTGCCAGCAGCCACCATCTGCGGGAGGTACACAATGAGCAGTTCTTC. Translation gives CASSHHLREVHNEQFF.

This clone was detected once. This CDR3 is CAISEGGADNQPQHF. The CDR3 DNA is TGTGCCATCAGTGAAGGGGGGGCTGACAATCAGCCCCAGCATTTT. V gene TRBV10-3 combines with J gene TRBJ1-5; weak D call: TRBD1 (6 bases). Germline-derived CDR1 and CDR2 are ENHRY and SYGVKD. The CDR3 runs 15 residues. V gave up 3 bases and J gave up 3 bases, with 12 bases separating them.

DNA of the CDR3: TGTGCCAGCAGCGTTGCCCCTTACAGGGGCGCGAATGAAAAACTGTTTTTT. Translation gives CASSVAPYRGANEKLFF. The rearrangement uses TRBV9 and TRBJ1-4, with 7 bases fitting TRBD1. CDR1 is SGDLS, CDR2 YYNGEE, per germline. The CDR3 covers 17 residues. V shed 2 bases, J shed 5 bases, and the junction held 12 bases outside the gene matches.

The J gene is TRBJ1-4, the V gene TRBV7-6; a possible D gene is TRBD1 (6 bases). This CDR3 contains 15 residues. The V and J ends lost 1 base and 8 bases respectively, with 14 bases between them. Germline CDR1 reads SGHVS; CDR2 reads FNYEAQ. The CDR3 region is CASSLVRQGSEKLFF. The CDR3 DNA follows: TGTGCCAGCAGCTTAGTAAGGCAGGGGAGCGAAAAACTGTTTTTT.

As DNA, the CDR3 is TGTGCCAGCAGCTTGGTGGACAGGGTAACCTATGGCTACACCTTC. It yields the protein CASSLVDRVTYGYTF. The gene calls are TRBV7-6 and TRBJ1-2, with 8 bases that match TRBD1. The germline gives CDR1 SGHVS, CDR2 FNYEAQ. The CDR3 spans 15 residues. V lost 3 bases and J lost 4; bases outside the gene matches: 7.

In this sample, this clone turned up once. The CDR3, as DNA: TGTGCCAGCAGCTTAGGATTAGCGGGGGATACCTACGAGCAGTACTTC. It yields the protein CASSLGLAGDTYEQYF. This chain uses TRBV7-4 with TRBJ2-7; TRBD2 aligns across 9 bases. Germline loops: CDR1 SGHVT, CDR2 SQSDAQ. Trimming at V came to 1 base and at J to 2 bases, leaving 6 bases not matched to a gene. The CDR3 has 16 residues. The variable domain in full, completed from reference TRBV7-4 and TRBJ2-7, reads GAGVSQSPRYKVAKRGRDVALRCDSISGHVTLYWYRQTLGQGSEVLTYSQSDAQRDKSGRPSGRFSAERPERSVSTLKIQRTEQGDSAVYLCASSLGLAGDTYEQYFGPGTRLTVT.

CDR3 sequence: CASSLHAGTGGAGELFF. For the CDR3, the DNA is TGCGCCAGCAGCTTGCATGCCGGGACAGGGGGCGCCGGGGAGCTGTTTTTT. The chain is built from TRBV5-1 and TRBJ2-2; 12 bases agree with TRBD1. This CDR3 has 17 residues. With V trimmed by 1 base and J by 6 bases, 7 bases remained unmatched. Germline V CDR1 and CDR2: SGHRS, YFSETQ.

The V and J genes are TRBV5-1 and TRBJ2-3; 7 bases align to TRBD1. Germline V gene sequence: CDR1 SGHRS, CDR2 YFSETQ. The CDR3 consists of 15 residues. The V gene end was trimmed by 7 bases and the J gene end by 6 bases; junction bases not matched to a gene: 14. The CDR3, as DNA: TGCGCCAGCCGCGCTATAGACAGGGAAGGGGATACGCAGTATTTT. It translates to CASRAIDREGDTQYF.

The chain combines TRBV10-3 with TRBJ1-3, with 7 bases matching TRBD1. The CDR3 is made up of 15 amino acids. Germline CDR1 ENHRY, CDR2 SYGVKD. With V trimmed by 4 bases and J by 1 base, 4 bases remained unmatched. CDR3 loop: CAISAGGLSGNTIYF. For the CDR3, the DNA is TGTGCCATCAGTGCAGGGGGATTATCTGGAAACACCATATATTTT.